This T cell receptor beta chain was identified during a study of control samples from healthy donors and cancer patients. Sequenced by immunoSEQ multiplex PCR; TCRdb stores in-frame clones only, minus some. Here the sample spans roughly 180,000 clones, about 91% being singletons. The sample taken for sequencing was blood. This receptor was identified in a woman in her forties in good health.

CDR3 amino acids: CATRGAGGPIYTDTQYF. DNA for the CDR3: TGTGCCACCAGGGGAGCGGGGGGCCCGATTTACACAGATACGCAGTATTTT. The chain combines TRBV15 with TRBJ2-3, with TRBD2 matching over 9 bases. The junction had 12 bases not matched to a gene; V was cut back by 6 bases and J by 2 bases. The CDR3 has 17 residues. Looked up from germline, CDR1 is LNHNV and CDR2 is YYDKDF (reference sequence).